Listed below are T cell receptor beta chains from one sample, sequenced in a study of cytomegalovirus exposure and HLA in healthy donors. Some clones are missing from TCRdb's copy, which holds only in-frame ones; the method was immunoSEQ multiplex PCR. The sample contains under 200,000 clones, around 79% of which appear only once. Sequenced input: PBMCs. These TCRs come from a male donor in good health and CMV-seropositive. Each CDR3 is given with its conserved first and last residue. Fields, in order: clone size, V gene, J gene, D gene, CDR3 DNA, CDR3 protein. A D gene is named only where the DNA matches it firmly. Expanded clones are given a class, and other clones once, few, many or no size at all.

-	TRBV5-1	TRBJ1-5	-	TGCGCCAGCAGCGTGCCGGTACAGCCCCAGCATTTT	CASSVPVQPQHF
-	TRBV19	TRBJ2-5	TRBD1	TGTGCCAGTTCTTTCCGGGACAGGGAAGGGGAGACCCAGTACTTC	CASSFRDREGETQYF
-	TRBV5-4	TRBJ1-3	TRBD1	TGTGCCAGCAGCCCGGGACAGGGGGCCTTCTCTGGAAACACCATATATTTT	CASSPGQGAFSGNTIYF
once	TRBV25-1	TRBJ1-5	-	TGTGCCAGCAGTGGTACAGGCTCCATTAATCAGCCCCAGCATTTT	CASSGTGSINQPQHF
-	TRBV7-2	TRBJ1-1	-	TGTGCCAGCAGCTTAGCGGTATACAGGGATGAAGCTTTCTTT	CASSLAVYRDEAFF
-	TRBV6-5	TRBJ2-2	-	TGTGCCAGCAGTCGCTCGGGGACCGGGGAGCTGTTTTTT	CASSRSGTGELFF
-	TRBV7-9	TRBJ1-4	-	TGTGCCAGCAGCTTGCTGGGCAGGGCGGATGAAAAACTGTTTTTT	CASSLLGRADEKLFF
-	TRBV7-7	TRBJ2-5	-	TGTGCCAGCAGCAGGGGAGAGACCCAGTACTTC	CASSRGETQYF
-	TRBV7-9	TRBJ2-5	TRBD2	TGTTCCAGCAGCCAGCGGGAAGGGACCCAGTACTTC	CSSSQREGTQYF
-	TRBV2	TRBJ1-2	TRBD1	TGTGCCAGCATGGGGAGGACAGGGGGACATGGCTACACCTTC	CASMGRTGGHGYTF
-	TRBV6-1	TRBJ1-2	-	TGTGCCAGCAGTCCGGGAACGGGGGACTATGGCTACACCTTC	CASSPGTGDYGYTF
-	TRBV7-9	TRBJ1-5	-	TGTTCCAGCAGCTCAGCCAGAAGCGTGTCCGTGGGGCCCCAGCATTTT	CSSSSARSVSVGPQHF
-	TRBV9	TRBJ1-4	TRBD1	TGTGCCAGCAGCGCCCCGGACAGGGGAGCAGGTGAAAAACTGTTTTTT	CASSAPDRGAGEKLFF
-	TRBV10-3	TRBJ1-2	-	TGTGCCATCACTGGCCGAACAGATGACTATGGCTACACCTTC	CAITGRTDDYGYTF
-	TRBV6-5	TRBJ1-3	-	TGTGCCAGCAGTCGACAGCTTTCCTCTGGAAACACCATATATTTT	CASSRQLSSGNTIYF
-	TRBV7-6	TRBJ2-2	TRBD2	TGTGCCAGCAGCTTAGACTCGGGCCCTAGCGGGGGGGCCTCGGGGTACACCGGGGAGCTGTTTTTT	CASSLDSGPSGGASGYTGELFF
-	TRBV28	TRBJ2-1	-	TGTGCCAGCTTTCTCCCGGGCAGGGGGGATGAGCAGTTCTTC	CASFLPGRGDEQFF
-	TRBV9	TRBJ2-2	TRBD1	TGTGCCAGCAGCGTAGGGCGGACAGGGCGGGTGCGAACCGGGGAGCTGTTTTTT	CASSVGRTGRVRTGELFF
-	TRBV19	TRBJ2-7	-	TGTGCCAGTAGTGCGGCTGGTTACGAGCAGTACTTC	CASSAAGYEQYF
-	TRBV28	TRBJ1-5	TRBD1	TGTGCCAGCAGTTTACTCGGGACAGCAGATGATCAGCCCCAGCATTTT	CASSLLGTADDQPQHF
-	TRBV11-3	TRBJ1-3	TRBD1	TGTGCCAGCGGACAGGGAAGTTTTGGAAACACCATATATTTT	CASGQGSFGNTIYF
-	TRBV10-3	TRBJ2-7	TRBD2	TGTGCCATCAGTGGGTCTAGCGGGGCCTACGAGCAGTACTTC	CAISGSSGAYEQYF
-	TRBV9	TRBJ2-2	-	TGTGCCAGCAGCGTAGGCAGGGACACCGGGGAGCTGTTTTTT	CASSVGRDTGELFF